Reported below is one TCR beta chain. The source of the sample is a study of blood T cell repertoires in COVID-19. In the study overall: Acute and convalescent COVID-19 specimens originated in the United States, Italy and Spain.

The method was immunoSEQ multiplex PCR; TCRdb's version includes in-frame clones alone and lacks a portion of them. The table records around 190,000 clones, 86% of them present only once. Categorization into cohorts depended on clinical history that participants reported. Sequencing used PBMCs or T cells enriched from blood (not recorded which). The receptor was derived from a woman aged 40-49 years in a cohort exposed to, infected with or recovered from COVID-19 (not recorded which).

In nucleotides, the CDR3 is TGTGCCAGCAGCTTCTCCGGACAGGGGGCCACTGAAGCTTTCTTT. Residues: CASSFSGQGATEAFF. The gene calls are TRBV11-3 and TRBJ1-1; the match to TRBD1 covers 11 bases. Germline V gene sequence: CDR1 SGHNT, CDR2 YENEEA. Losses at the gene ends were 3 bases for V and 4 bases for J; bases not matched to a gene: 4. There are 15 residues in the CDR3.